Included here is one T cell receptor (beta chain) sequence, with context. The authors extracted RNA and reverse transcribed it into cDNA as the sequencing template. Repertoires were generated with immunoSEQ multiplex PCR, while TCRdb's copy carries only in-frame clones and drops some. Of 200,000 to 250,000 clones listed, about 61% are singletons. The data were obtained in a study of CD8+ T cells in alopecia areata. With 4 bases clipped from V and 5 bases from J, the junction kept 4 bases outside the gene matches. The CDR3 loop spans 13 amino acids. CDR1 is SGHAT, CDR2 FQNNGV, per germline. The genes are TRBV11-2 and TRBJ2-5; 7 bases are a match to TRBD2. Source material: CD8+ T cells sorted from blood. The receptor comes from a human donor in good health. The CDR3 nucleotides are TGTGCCAGCAGCTGGGGGGGTCCGGAGACCCAGTACTTC. Its protein product is CASSWGGPETQYF.